What follows are 24 T cell receptor beta chains derived from one specimen sequenced in a study of blood T cells in healthy people across ages (dated by TCRdb to the mid-2010s). The library relied on 5' RACE. The second PCR ran for roughly 7 to 12 cycles and used a J-beta primer mix along with a sample-barcoded 5' primer. The public reads were run again by TCRdb, first through fastp at Q25 and then through MiXCR, and only productive beta chains were kept. Duplicate CDR3 protein sequences are folded into a single record with the most common DNA and genes. The sample includes some 1.8 million distinct CDR3 sequences, with roughly two fifths observed a single time. The top ten clones comprise roughly 24% of the sample. The sequenced sample consisted of blood. These receptors were obtained from a human donor in good health.

V and J are TRBV20-1 and TRBJ1-1, with D possibly being TRBD1 (5 bases). Trimming took off 3 bases at V and 5 bases at J, with 13 bases between the two ends. Germline loops: CDR1 DFQATT, CDR2 SNEGSKA (reference sequence). The CDR3 loop spans 13 amino acids. The CDR3 DNA reads as TGCAGTGCTAGGGTACAGGAATATACTGAAGCTTTCTTT. It is translated as CSARVQEYTEAFF.

This clonotype showed up just a few times. The chain links TRBV7-2 to TRBJ2-1, with TRBD2 matching over 13 bases. The germline gives CDR1 SGHTA, CDR2 FQGNSA. V was clipped by 3 bases and J by 5 bases; unmatched bases: 1. This CDR3 has 15 residues. In nucleotides, the CDR3 is TGTGCCAGCAGCTTTGGACTAGCGGGGGACAATGAGCAGTTCTTC. As protein: CASSFGLAGDNEQFF.

This clonotype was observed a handful of times. V usage is TRBV7-9 and J usage is TRBJ2-3, with D possibly being TRBD2 (6 bases). CDR1 and CDR2 (germline): SEHNR, FQNEAQ (reference sequence). V was trimmed by 5 bases and J by 8 bases, leaving 20 bases between them. The CDR3 spans 15 residues. The CDR3 spells CASSPTGRRSGTQYF. The DNA for the CDR3 is TGTGCCAGCAGCCCCACCGGGAGAAGGAGTGGTACGCAGTATTTT.

The chain joins TRBV3-1 to TRBJ1-5; D remains unclear. Germline values: CDR1 LGHDT, CDR2 YNNKEL (reference sequence). V was shortened by 4 bases and J by 3 bases, with 13 bases between the two germline ends. This CDR3 is built from 15 residues. As DNA, the CDR3 is TGTGCCAGCAGCCTTCACGGGGATCCCAATCAGCCCCAGCATTTT. Translation: CASSLHGDPNQPQHF.

The chain combines TRBV12-3 or TRBV12-4 with TRBJ2-5; D is perhaps TRBD2 (5 bases). The CDR3 consists of 13 residues. The ends were cut back, 5 bases at V and 4 bases at J, with 11 bases in the middle. The CDR3 nucleotides read TGTGCCAGCAGTAAACTAGAGGGAGAGACCCAGTACTTC. Protein sequence: CASSKLEGETQYF.

Comment on this clonotype: One end of the junction fails to match germline, which may point to a read error. This sequence joins TRBV9 and TRBJ2-3; maybe TRBD1 (6 bases). CDR1 SGDLS and CDR2 YYNGEE come from the germline V gene. This CDR3 contains 16 residues. CDR3 sequence (DNA): TGTGCCAGCAGCGCAACCGGGACACGATTCACAGACACGCAGTATTTT. The encoded protein is CASSATGTRFTDTQYF.

A few counts support this clonotype. This chain connects TRBV9 to TRBJ2-7; D perhaps matches TRBD1 (5 bases). Trimming pared 3 bases from V and 2 bases from J, leaving 12 bases between. The CDR3 is 14 residues long. The germline gives CDR1 SGDLS, CDR2 YYNGEE. This CDR3 is CASSGGNTPYEQYF. The DNA for the CDR3 is TGTGCCAGCAGCGGGGGCAACACACCCTACGAGCAGTACTTC.

This clonotype was recorded a few times. The V and J genes are TRBV5-6 and TRBJ2-1; D ambiguous. The CDR3 has 14 residues. V shed 6 bases and J shed 7 bases, with 17 bases lying between them. Per germline, CDR1 SGHDT and CDR2 YYEEEE. CDR3 in amino acids: CASIPGEGRNEQFF. The CDR3 DNA reads as TGTGCCAGCATCCCCGGTGAAGGTAGAAATGAGCAGTTCTTC.

Worth noting for this clonotype: One junction end does not reproduce the germline sequence, and a read error may be involved. The chain uses TRBV20-1 and TRBJ1-2, with 8 nucleotides matching TRBD1. CDR1 is DFQATT and CDR2 is SNEGSKA in the germline V gene (reference sequence). This CDR3 has 18 residues. CDR3 protein: CSARVQGAAVAHNYGDTF. The CDR3 region has the DNA TGCAGTGCTAGAGTTCAGGGGGCGGCTGTGGCACATAACTATGGCGACACCTTC.

The genes are TRBV28 and TRBJ1-5, with 10 bases identical to TRBD1. Germline CDR1 and CDR2: MDHEN and SYDVKM. The CDR3 consists of 14 residues. J gave up 5 bases and V 9 bases, and 7 bases lay outside the gene matches. CDR3 bases: TGTGCCAGTCCCTCCGGGACAGGGGATCAGCCCCAGCATTTT. It specifies CASPSGTGDQPQHF.

The J gene is TRBJ2-3, the V gene TRBV27; the match to TRBD2 covers 9 bases. This CDR3 region has 16 residues. Germline-derived CDR1 and CDR2 are MNHEY and SMNVEV (reference sequence). Germline trimming cut 4 bases from V and 2 bases from J; bases unmatched to any gene: 7. The CDR3 nucleotides are TGTGCCAGCAGTTCCGCTAGCGGGGAATACACAGATACGCAGTATTTT. Translating gives CASSSASGEYTDTQYF.

On this clonotype: One base away lies a much larger clone, so this may be a sequencing read error. The gene calls are TRBV3-1 and TRBJ2-5; the D gene is possibly TRBD2 (5 bases). This CDR3 has 15 amino acids. From germline, CDR1 is LGHDT and CDR2 YNNKEL (reference sequence). CDR3 DNA: TGTGCCAGCAGTCCAACCCACGGGATACAAGAGGCCCAGTACTTC. This gives the protein CASSPTHGIQEAQYF.

The chain employs TRBV7-9 and TRBJ2-6, with D unclear. V was trimmed by 5 bases and J by 0 bases, leaving 11 bases between them. Per germline, CDR1 SEHNR and CDR2 FQNEAQ (reference sequence). This CDR3 is built from 16 residues. The CDR3 sequence is CASSARGVSGANVLTF. In DNA, the CDR3 is TGTGCCAGCAGCGCCCGAGGCGTCTCTGGGGCCAACGTCCTGACTTTC.

This clonotype was observed a handful of times. The gene calls are TRBV7-2 and TRBJ2-3, with a tentative D call TRBD2 (5 bases). Germline CDR1 SGHTA, CDR2 FQGNSA. This CDR3 is built from 16 residues. The V end was cut by 3 bases, the J end by 2 bases, with 15 bases between. Written as DNA, the CDR3 is TGTGCCAGCAGCTTTACTCGACTAAGCTTCACAGATACGCAGTATTTT. It codes for CASSFTRLSFTDTQYF. Full variable domain (rest looked up from reference TRBV7-2 and TRBJ2-3): GAGVSQSPSNKVTEKGKDVELRCDPISGHTALYWYRQSLGQGLEFLIYFQGNSAPDKSGLPSDRFSAERTGGSVSTLTIQRTQQEDSAVYLCASSFTRLSFTDTQYFGPGTRLTVL.

The chain joins TRBV6-6 to TRBJ1-2; D uncertain. Trimming pared 2 bases from V and 4 bases from J, leaving 11 bases between. Per the germline V gene, CDR1 is MNHNY and CDR2 is SVGAGI (reference sequence). This CDR3 is built from 14 residues. For the CDR3, the DNA is TGTGCCAGCAGTTACCGGCCGGAACGCTATGGCTACACCTTC. It encodes CASSYRPERYGYTF.

A few counts support this clonotype. The chain carries TRBV28 and TRBJ2-1, with D perhaps matching TRBD1 or TRBD2 (6 bases each). The V end lost 2 bases, the J end lost 9 bases, and 8 bases lay between the germline ends. Germline CDR1 is MDHEN and CDR2 is SYDVKM. This CDR3 has 12 residues. CDR3 DNA sequence: TGTGCCAGCAGTTTAAGGGGGGCTGAGCAGTTCTTC. Translated: CASSLRGAEQFF.

The table lists this clonotype with a few counts. The genes are TRBV13 and TRBJ2-4; TRBD1 aligns across 9 bases. Germline V lookup: CDR1 PRHDT, CDR2 FYEKMQ (reference sequence). The CDR3 runs to 14 residues. V lost 5 bases, J lost 6 bases, and 5 bases stayed unmatched. The CDR3: CASSNTGGGNIQYF. Here the CDR3 DNA reads TGTGCCAGCAGCAACACAGGGGGCGGAAACATTCAGTACTTC.

The gene calls are TRBV15 and TRBJ2-3; 12 bases map to TRBD1. Trimming removed 6 bases from V and 4 bases from J; junction bases left unmatched: 5. The CDR3 runs to 15 residues. The germline gives CDR1 LNHNV, CDR2 YYDKDF (reference sequence). CDR3 sequence reads: CATSRDRGRSDTQYF. For the CDR3, the DNA is TGTGCCACCAGTCGGGACAGGGGGCGATCAGATACGCAGTATTTT.

The chain has TRBV29-1 and TRBJ2-7, with 11 bases that match TRBD1. CDR3 length equals 15 residues. In germline, CDR1 is SQVTM, CDR2 ANQGSEA. J lost 5 bases, V lost 2 bases, and 8 bases had no gene match. The CDR3 spells CSVESWDRGIHEQYF. CDR3 in DNA: TGCAGCGTTGAAAGTTGGGACAGGGGGATCCACGAGCAGTACTTC.

This clonotype was seen more than once but under ten times. The chain combines TRBV6-2 or TRBV6-3 with TRBJ2-1; perhaps TRBD2 as D (6 bases). V gave up 6 bases and J gave up 7 bases, with 10 bases separating them. The CDR3 covers 12 residues. Germline lookup yields CDR1 MNHEY and CDR2 SVGEGT. The CDR3: CASRRTINEQFF. CDR3 DNA sequence: TGTGCCAGCAGAAGGACTATAAATGAGCAGTTCTTC.

The rearrangement links TRBV6-6 to TRBJ1-1; possibly TRBD1 for D (5 bases). The ends were cut back, 7 bases at V and 2 bases at J, with 14 bases in the middle. The CDR3 is made up of 14 amino acids. Germline CDR1 and CDR2: MNHNY and SVGAGI (reference sequence). The CDR3 sequence: CASTHTGENTEAFF. CDR3 in DNA: TGTGCCAGCACCCACACAGGTGAAAACACTGAAGCTTTCTTT.

This clonotype came up many times. The gene calls are TRBV29-1 and TRBJ2-7; the D is unclear. The CDR3 loop spans 15 amino acids. The germline V gene encodes CDR1 SQVTM and CDR2 ANQGSEA. The V end was cut by 6 bases, the J end by 2 bases, with 20 bases between. The CDR3 spells CSVSWSIDPTYEQYF. The CDR3 nucleotides read TGCAGCGTCTCCTGGTCGATTGACCCTACCTACGAGCAGTACTTC.

This rearrangement joins TRBV20-1 to TRBJ1-1, with TRBD1 as a possible D gene (5 bases). Trimming pared 0 bases from V and 4 bases from J, leaving 15 bases between. Looked up from germline, CDR1 is DFQATT and CDR2 is SNEGSKA (reference sequence). The CDR3 has 15 residues. For the CDR3, the DNA is TGCAGTGCTAGAGATCAAGTGGGCAGGGCCACTGAAGCTTTCTTT. Protein sequence: CSARDQVGRATEAFF.

This clonotype was counted between two and nine times. The DNA for the CDR3 is TGTGCCAGCAGCGCCTATGGGGGGCTATCCACAGATACGCAGTATTTT. This translates into CASSAYGGLSTDTQYF. The chain recombines TRBV9 with TRBJ2-3, with D perhaps matching TRBD1 or TRBD2 (6 bases each). The CDR3 has 16 residues. The germline V gene has CDR1 SGDLS and CDR2 YYNGEE. Trimming removed 3 bases from V and 2 bases from J, with 16 bases in between.